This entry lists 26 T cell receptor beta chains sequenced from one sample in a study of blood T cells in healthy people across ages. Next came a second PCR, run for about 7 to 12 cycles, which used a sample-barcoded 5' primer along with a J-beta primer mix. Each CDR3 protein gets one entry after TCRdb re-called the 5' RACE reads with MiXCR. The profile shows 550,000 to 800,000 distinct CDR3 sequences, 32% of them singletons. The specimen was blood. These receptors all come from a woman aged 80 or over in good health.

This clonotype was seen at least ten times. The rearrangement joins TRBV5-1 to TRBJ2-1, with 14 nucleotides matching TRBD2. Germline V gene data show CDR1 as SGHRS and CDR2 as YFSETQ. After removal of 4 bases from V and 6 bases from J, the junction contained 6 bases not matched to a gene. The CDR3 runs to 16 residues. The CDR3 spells CASSALTSGGANEQFF. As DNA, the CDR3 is TGCGCCAGCAGCGCTCTGACTAGCGGGGGGGCCAATGAGCAGTTCTTC.

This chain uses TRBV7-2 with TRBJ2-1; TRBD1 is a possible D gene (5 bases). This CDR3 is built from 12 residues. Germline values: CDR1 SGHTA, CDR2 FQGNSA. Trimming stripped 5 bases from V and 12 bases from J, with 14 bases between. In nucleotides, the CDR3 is TGTGCCAGCAGCCAAATCCGGCAGGGGCAGTTCTTC. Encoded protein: CASSQIRQGQFF.

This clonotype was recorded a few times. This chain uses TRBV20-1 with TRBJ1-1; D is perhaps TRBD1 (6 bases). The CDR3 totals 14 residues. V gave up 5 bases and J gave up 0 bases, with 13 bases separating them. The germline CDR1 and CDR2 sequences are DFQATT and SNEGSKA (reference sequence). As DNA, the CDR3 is TGCAGTGCTTTCCGACAGGCCATGAACACTGAAGCTTTCTTT. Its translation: CSAFRQAMNTEAFF.

The CDR3 loop reads CASSEAGGRNSPLHF. Written as DNA, the CDR3 is TGTGCCAGCAGTGAAGCGGGGGGAAGGAATTCACCCCTCCACTTT. V and J are TRBV6-1 and TRBJ1-6, with a tentative D call TRBD1 (5 bases). CDR3 length equals 15 residues. V was trimmed by 0 bases and J by 7 bases, leaving 10 bases between them. Looked up from germline, CDR1 is MNHNS and CDR2 is SASEGT.

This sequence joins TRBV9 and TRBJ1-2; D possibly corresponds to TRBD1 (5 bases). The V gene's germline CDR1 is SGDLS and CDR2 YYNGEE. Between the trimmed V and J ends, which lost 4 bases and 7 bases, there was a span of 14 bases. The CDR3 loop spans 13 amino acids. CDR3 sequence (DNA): TGTGCCAGCAGCCCCATTGACAGCTCTGGCTACACCTTC. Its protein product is CASSPIDSSGYTF. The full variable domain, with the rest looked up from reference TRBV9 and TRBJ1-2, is DSGVTQTPKHLITATGQRVTLRCSPRSGDLSVYWYQQSLDQGLQFLIQYYNGEERAKGNILERFSAQQFPDLHSELNLSSLELGDSALYFCASSPIDSSGYTFGSGTRLTVV.

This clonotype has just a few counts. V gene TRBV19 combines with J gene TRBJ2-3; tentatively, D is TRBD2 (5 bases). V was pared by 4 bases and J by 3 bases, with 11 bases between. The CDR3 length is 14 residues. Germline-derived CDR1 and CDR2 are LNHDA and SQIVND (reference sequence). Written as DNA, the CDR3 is TGTGCCAGTAGTAAGGACTTAGAAACAGATACGCAGTATTTT. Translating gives CASSKDLETDTQYF.

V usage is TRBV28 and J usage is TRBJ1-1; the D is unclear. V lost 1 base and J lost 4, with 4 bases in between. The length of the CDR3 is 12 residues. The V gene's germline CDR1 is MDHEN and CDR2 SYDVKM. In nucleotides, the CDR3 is TGTGCCAGCAGTTTATTTGGCACTGAAGCTTTCTTT. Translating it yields CASSLFGTEAFF. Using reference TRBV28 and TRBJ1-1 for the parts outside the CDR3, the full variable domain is DVKVTQSSRYLVKRTGEKVFLECVQDMDHENMFWYRQDPGLGLRLIYFSYDVKMKEKGDIPEGYSVSREKKERFSLILESASTNQTSMYLCASSLFGTEAFFGQGTRLTVV.

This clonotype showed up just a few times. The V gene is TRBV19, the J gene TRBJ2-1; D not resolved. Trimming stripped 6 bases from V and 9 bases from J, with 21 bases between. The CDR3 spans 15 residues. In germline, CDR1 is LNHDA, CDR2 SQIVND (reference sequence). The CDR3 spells CASSSTAQGPSEQFF. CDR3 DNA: TGTGCCAGTAGCTCTACCGCGCAAGGGCCGAGTGAGCAGTTCTTC.

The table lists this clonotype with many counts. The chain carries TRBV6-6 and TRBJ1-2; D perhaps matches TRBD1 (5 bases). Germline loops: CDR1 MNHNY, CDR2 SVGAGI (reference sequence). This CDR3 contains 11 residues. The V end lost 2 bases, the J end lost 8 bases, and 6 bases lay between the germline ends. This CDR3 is CASSYGGGYTF. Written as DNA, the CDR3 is TGTGCCAGCAGTTACGGGGGGGGCTACACCTTC.

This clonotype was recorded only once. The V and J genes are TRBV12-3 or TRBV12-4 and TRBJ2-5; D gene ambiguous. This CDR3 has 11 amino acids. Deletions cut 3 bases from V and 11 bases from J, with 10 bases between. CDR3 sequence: CASSLRAGQYF. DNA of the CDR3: TGTGCCAGCAGTTTGAGAGCCGGGCAGTACTTC.

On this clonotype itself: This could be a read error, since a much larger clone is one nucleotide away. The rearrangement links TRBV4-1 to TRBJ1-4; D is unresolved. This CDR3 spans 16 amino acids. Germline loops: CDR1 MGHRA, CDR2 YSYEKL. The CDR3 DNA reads TGCGCCAGCAGCCAAGTCCCGGGCCCGGCAAATGGAAAACTGTTTTTT. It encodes CASSQVPGPANGKLFF.

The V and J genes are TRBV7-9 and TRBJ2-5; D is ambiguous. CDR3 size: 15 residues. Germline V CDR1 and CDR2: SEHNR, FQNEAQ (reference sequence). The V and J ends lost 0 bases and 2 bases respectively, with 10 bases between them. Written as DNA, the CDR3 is TGTGCCAGCAGCTTAGCGGAAACAGAACAAGAGACCCAGTACTTC. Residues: CASSLAETEQETQYF.

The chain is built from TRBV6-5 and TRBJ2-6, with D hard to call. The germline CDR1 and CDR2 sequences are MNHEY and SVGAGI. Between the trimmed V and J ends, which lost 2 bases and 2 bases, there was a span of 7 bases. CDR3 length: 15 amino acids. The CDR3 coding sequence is TGTGCCAGCAGTTACGAGGTGGCTGGGGCCAACGTCCTGACTTTC. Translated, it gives CASSYEVAGANVLTF.

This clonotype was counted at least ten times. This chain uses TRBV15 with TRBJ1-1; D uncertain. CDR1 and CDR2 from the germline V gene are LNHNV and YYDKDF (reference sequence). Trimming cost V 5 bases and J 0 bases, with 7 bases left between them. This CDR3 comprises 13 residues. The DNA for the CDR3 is TGTGCCACCAGCTCCCAATTGAACACTGAAGCTTTCTTT. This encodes CATSSQLNTEAFF.

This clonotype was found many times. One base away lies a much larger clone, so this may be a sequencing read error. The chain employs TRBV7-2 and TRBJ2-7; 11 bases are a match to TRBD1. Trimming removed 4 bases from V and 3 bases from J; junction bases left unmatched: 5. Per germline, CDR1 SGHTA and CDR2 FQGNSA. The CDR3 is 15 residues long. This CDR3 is CASSSQGQGGYEQYF. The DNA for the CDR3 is TGTGCCAGCAGCTCACAGGGACAGGGGGGCTACGAGCAGTACTTC.

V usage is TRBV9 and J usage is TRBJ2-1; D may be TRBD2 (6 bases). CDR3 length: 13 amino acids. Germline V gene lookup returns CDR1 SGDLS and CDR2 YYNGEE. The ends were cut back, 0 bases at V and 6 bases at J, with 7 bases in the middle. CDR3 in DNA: TGTGCCAGCAGCGTAGGGACTATCAATGAGCAGTTCTTC. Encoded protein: CASSVGTINEQFF. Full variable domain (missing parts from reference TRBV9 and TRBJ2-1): DSGVTQTPKHLITATGQRVTLRCSPRSGDLSVYWYQQSLDQGLQFLIQYYNGEERAKGNILERFSAQQFPDLHSELNLSSLELGDSALYFCASSVGTINEQFFGPGTRLTVL.

The CDR3 reads CAWSSASGGRGETQYF. The CDR3 region has the DNA TGTGCCTGGAGTTCGGCTAGCGGGGGCCGGGGAGAGACCCAGTACTTC. The rearrangement uses TRBV30 and TRBJ2-5; 10 bases match TRBD2. The CDR3 is 16 residues long. The V and J ends lost 2 bases and 4 bases, in that order; junction bases with no gene match: 10. Germline V gene sequence: CDR1 GTSNPN, CDR2 SVGIG (reference sequence). Variable domain in full (rest from reference TRBV30 and TRBJ2-5): SQTIHQWPATLVQPVGSPLSLECTVEGTSNPNLYWYRQAAGRGLQLLFYSVGIGQISSEVPQNLSASRPQDRQFILSSKKLLLSDSGFYLCAWSSASGGRGETQYFGPGTRLLVL.

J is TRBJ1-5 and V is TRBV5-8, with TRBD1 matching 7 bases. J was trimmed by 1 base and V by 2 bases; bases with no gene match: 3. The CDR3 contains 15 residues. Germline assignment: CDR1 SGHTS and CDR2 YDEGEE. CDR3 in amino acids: CASSFDRASNQPQHF. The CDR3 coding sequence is TGTGCCAGCAGCTTTGACAGGGCCAGCAATCAGCCCCAGCATTTT.

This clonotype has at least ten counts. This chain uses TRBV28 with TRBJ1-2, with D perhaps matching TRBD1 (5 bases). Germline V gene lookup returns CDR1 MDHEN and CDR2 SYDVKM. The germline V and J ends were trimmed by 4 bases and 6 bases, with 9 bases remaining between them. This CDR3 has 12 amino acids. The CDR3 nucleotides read TGTGCCAGCAGTTCGCGGGGCGATGGCTACACCTTC. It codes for CASSSRGDGYTF.

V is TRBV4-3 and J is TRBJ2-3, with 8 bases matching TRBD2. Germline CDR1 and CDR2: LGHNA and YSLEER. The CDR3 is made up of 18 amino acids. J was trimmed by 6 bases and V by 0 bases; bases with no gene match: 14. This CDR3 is CASSQDRTLTGGRDTQYF. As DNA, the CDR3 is TGCGCCAGCAGCCAAGATAGAACCCTCACGGGGGGGCGGGATACGCAGTATTTT.

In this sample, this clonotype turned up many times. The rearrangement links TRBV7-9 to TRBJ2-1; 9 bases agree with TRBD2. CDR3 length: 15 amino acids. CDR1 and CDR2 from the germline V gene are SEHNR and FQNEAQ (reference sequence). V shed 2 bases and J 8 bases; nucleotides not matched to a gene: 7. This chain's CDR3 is CASSLRGGARDEQFF. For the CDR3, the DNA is TGTGCCAGCAGCTTACGCGGGGGGGCTCGGGATGAGCAGTTCTTC.

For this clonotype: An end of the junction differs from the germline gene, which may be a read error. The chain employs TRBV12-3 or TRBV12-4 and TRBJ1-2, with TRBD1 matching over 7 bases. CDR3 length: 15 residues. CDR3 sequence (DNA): TGTGCCGGCAGTTTAACCCCAGGGGGTAACTATGGCTACACCTTC. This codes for CAGSLTPGGNYGYTF.

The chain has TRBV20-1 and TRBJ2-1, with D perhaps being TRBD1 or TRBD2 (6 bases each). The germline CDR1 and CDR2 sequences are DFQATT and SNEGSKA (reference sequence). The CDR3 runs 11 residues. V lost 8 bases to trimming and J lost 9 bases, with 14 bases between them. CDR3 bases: TGCAGTAAGACCGGGGGCGGTGAGCAGTTCTTC. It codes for CSKTGGGEQFF.

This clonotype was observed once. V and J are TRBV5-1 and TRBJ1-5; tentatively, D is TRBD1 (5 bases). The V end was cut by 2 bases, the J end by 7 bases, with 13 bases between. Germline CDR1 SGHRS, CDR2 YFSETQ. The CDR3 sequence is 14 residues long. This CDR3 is CASSLDSSRQPQHF. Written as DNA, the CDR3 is TGCGCCAGCAGCTTAGACAGTAGCCGGCAGCCCCAGCATTTT.

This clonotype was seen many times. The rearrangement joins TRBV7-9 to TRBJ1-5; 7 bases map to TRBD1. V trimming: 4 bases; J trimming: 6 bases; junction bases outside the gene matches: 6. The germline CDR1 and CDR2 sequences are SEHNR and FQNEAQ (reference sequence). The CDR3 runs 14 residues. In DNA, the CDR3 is TGTGCCAGCAGCTCAGGGGGGGTGGGTCAGCCCCAGCATTTT. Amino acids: CASSSGGVGQPQHF.

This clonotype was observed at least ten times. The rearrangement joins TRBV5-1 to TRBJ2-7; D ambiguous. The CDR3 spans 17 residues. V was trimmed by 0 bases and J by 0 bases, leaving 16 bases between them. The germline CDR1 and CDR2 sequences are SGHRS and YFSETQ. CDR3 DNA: TGCGCCAGCAGCTTGGGGCCCAGGCAGATTGGCTCCTACGAGCAGTACTTC. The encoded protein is CASSLGPRQIGSYEQYF.